These 15 T cell receptor beta chains originate from one sample sequenced in a study of OX40 agonist ivuxolimab in advanced cancers. Only in-frame clones appear in the TCRdb table, and some are missing; sequencing was by immunoSEQ multiplex PCR. The sample includes more than 85,000 clones, roughly four fifths seen only once; the top ten take over 1.3%. The sample in question was CD4+ or CD8+ T cells sorted from blood, obtained in a trial of the OX40 agonist ivuxolimab. Every receptor here comes from an adult with an advanced solid tumor such as melanoma, head and neck, liver or kidney cancer.

The chain carries TRBV29-1 and TRBJ1-2; no reliable D call. The CDR3 runs 13 residues. Germline V gene sequence: CDR1 SQVTM, CDR2 ANQGSEA. Trimming removed 1 base from V and 1 base from J, with 7 bases in between. The CDR3 bases are TGCAGCGTTGAAGCTCTGTTTAACTATGGCTACACCTTC. Protein sequence: CSVEALFNYGYTF. Complete variable domain (other parts from reference TRBV29-1 and TRBJ1-2): SAVISQKPSRDICQRGTSLTIQCQVDSQVTMMFWYRQQPGQSLTLIATANQGSEATYESGFVIDKFPISRPNLTFSTLTVSNMSPEDSSIYLCSVEALFNYGYTFGSGTRLTVV.

By share of the sample, this clone is medium-sized. The rearrangement links TRBV7-2 to TRBJ1-2; unclear D gene. The CDR3 contains 14 residues. Germline loops: CDR1 SGHTA, CDR2 FQGNSA. Trimming took 6 bases from V and 4 from J, leaving 15 bases between them. The CDR3 DNA sequence: TGTGCCAGCAGGTCAAAGGACGAATCCTATGGCTACACCTTC. Protein: CASRSKDESYGYTF.

The chain is built from TRBV5-1 and TRBJ2-1; the D gene is possibly TRBD2 (6 bases). Germline loops: CDR1 SGHRS, CDR2 YFSETQ. This CDR3 has 15 residues. V was clipped by 1 base and J by 7 bases, with 15 bases between them. The CDR3 protein is CASSLTREKWNEQFF. The CDR3 nucleotides are TGCGCCAGCAGCTTGACTCGGGAGAAGTGGAATGAGCAGTTCTTC.

This chain links TRBV12-5 with TRBJ2-7; TRBD2 agrees at 7 bases. V shed 7 bases and J 1 base; nucleotides not matched to a gene: 1. The CDR3 runs 12 residues. Germline lookup yields CDR1 LGHNT and CDR2 FRNRAP. CDR3 region: CASAGGSYEQYF. In nucleotides, the CDR3 is TGTGCTAGTGCGGGGGGATCCTACGAGCAGTACTTC.

This clone was found once. The rearrangement joins TRBV7-2 to TRBJ2-1; the D is unclear. CDR1 SGHTA and CDR2 FQGNSA come from the germline V gene. The CDR3 length is 13 residues. Between the trimmed V and J ends, which lost 1 base and 6 bases, there was a span of 7 bases. The CDR3 coding sequence is TGTGCCAGCAGCTTAGGCCCGGTCAATGAGCAGTTCTTC. Its protein product is CASSLGPVNEQFF. The variable domain in full, completed from reference TRBV7-2 and TRBJ2-1, reads GAGVSQSPSNKVTEKGKDVELRCDPISGHTALYWYRQSLGQGLEFLIYFQGNSAPDKSGLPSDRFSAERTGGSVSTLTIQRTQQEDSAVYLCASSLGPVNEQFFGPGTRLTVL.

V usage is TRBV11-2 and J usage is TRBJ2-3; 12 bases fit TRBD2. J lost 4 bases, V lost 5 bases, and 7 bases had no gene match. Germline CDR1 reads SGHAT; CDR2 reads FQNNGV. The CDR3 is 16 amino acids. The CDR3: CASSIPTSGGADTQYF. CDR3 bases: TGTGCCAGCAGCATTCCGACTAGCGGGGGTGCAGATACGCAGTATTTT.

V usage is TRBV5-1 and J usage is TRBJ2-7, with 8 bases that match TRBD1. The CDR3 has 15 residues. From germline, CDR1 is SGHRS and CDR2 YFSETQ. The J segment lost 5 bases and the V segment lost 7 bases, leaving 14 bases of the junction unmatched. The CDR3 loop is CASAPGGSAPHEQYF. For the CDR3, the DNA is TGCGCCAGCGCCCCAGGGGGCTCGGCCCCCCACGAGCAGTACTTC.

The V gene is TRBV7-8, the J gene TRBJ2-2, with no clear D. CDR3 length: 13 residues. V was trimmed by 5 bases and J by 6 bases, leaving 10 bases between them. The germline V gene encodes CDR1 SGHVS and CDR2 FQNEAQ. The CDR3: CASSQLGSGELFF. The CDR3 DNA sequence: TGTGCCAGCAGCCAACTGGGGTCCGGGGAGCTGTTTTTT.

CDR3 in DNA: TGTGCCTGGAGGCCTGGGAGGAACACTGAAGCTTTCTTT. Its translation: CAWRPGRNTEAFF. This rearrangement joins TRBV30 to TRBJ1-1; D is unresolved. Germline V gene lookup returns CDR1 GTSNPN and CDR2 SVGIG (reference sequence). The germline V and J ends were trimmed by 3 bases and 1 base, with 9 bases remaining between them. The CDR3 contains 13 residues.

The V call is TRBV30, the J call TRBJ1-6; the D gene is possibly TRBD1 (5 bases). The germline V and J ends were trimmed by 7 bases and 7 bases, with 17 bases remaining between them. Per germline, CDR1 GTSNPN and CDR2 SVGIG (reference sequence). The CDR3 is 14 amino acids. CDR3 sequence (DNA): TGTGCCTCTCCAGGGAGGCAGGCGAATTCACCCCTCCACTTT. It is translated as CASPGRQANSPLHF. Full variable domain (rest looked up from reference TRBV30 and TRBJ1-6): SQTIHQWPATLVQPVGSPLSLECTVEGTSNPNLYWYRQAAGRGLQLLFYSVGIGQISSEVPQNLSASRPQDRQFILSSKKLLLSDSGFYLCASPGRQANSPLHFGNGTRLTVT.

This chain links TRBV7-2 with TRBJ2-1; D uncertain. Trimming cost V 5 bases and J 2 bases, with 10 bases left between them. The CDR3 extends over 14 amino acids. Germline lookup yields CDR1 SGHTA and CDR2 FQGNSA. CDR3 sequence reads: CASSTYGPYNEQFF. The CDR3 DNA sequence: TGTGCCAGCAGCACATATGGACCCTACAATGAGCAGTTCTTC.

The sample holds a few counts of this clone. J is TRBJ1-5 and V is TRBV10-3; TRBD1 matches 9 bases. V dropped 8 bases and J dropped 6; count of bases not matched to a gene: 5. From germline, CDR1 is ENHRY and CDR2 SYGVKD. The CDR3 loop spans 13 amino acids. The CDR3 loop is CAIRDREGQPQHF. The CDR3 coding sequence is TGTGCCATCCGGGACAGGGAAGGTCAGCCCCAGCATTTT.

V and J are TRBV11-2 and TRBJ1-1, with 11 bases that match TRBD1. Per germline, CDR1 SGHAT and CDR2 FQNNGV. The CDR3 spans 13 residues. V trimming: 4 bases; J trimming: 6 bases; junction bases outside the gene matches: 1. The DNA of the CDR3 is TGTGCCAGCAGCTGGACAGGGGGCGCTGAAGCTTTCTTT. Translated, it gives CASSWTGGAEAFF.

The V call is TRBV10-1, the J call TRBJ2-3; maybe TRBD1 (5 bases). Looked up from germline, CDR1 is WNHNN and CDR2 is SYGVQD (reference sequence). V lost 4 bases and J 8 bases, leaving 13 bases between the germline ends. This CDR3 is 13 amino acids long. The CDR3 loop is CASSVRQGGTQYF. CDR3 sequence (DNA): TGCGCCAGCAGTGTTCGGCAGGGCGGTACGCAGTATTTT.

A word on this clone: At one boundary the junction diverges from the germline segment, which might be a read error. The CDR3 loop reads CSATPGQIF. The CDR3 bases are TGCAGTGCGACCCCGGGACAGATCTTC. The gene calls are TRBV20-1 and TRBJ2-1; 7 bases fit TRBD1. The germline CDR1 and CDR2 sequences are DFQATT and SNEGSKA (reference sequence). The CDR3 length is 9 residues.